The clone carrying this T cell receptor (beta chain) was observed a few times. Its target is not known. Germline V gene sequence: CDR1 LGHNA, CDR2 YSLEER. V dropped 0 bases and J dropped 12 bases, with 14 bases sitting between them. The CDR3 consists of 13 residues. This entry comes from a study of T cell repertoires in cytomegalovirus infection. Study information: Matching HLA type, along with CMV infection, was indicated by public TCR beta signatures.

From the reads, TCRdb called clonotypes with MiXCR, one entry per CDR3 protein. The sample yields 200,000 to 300,000 distinct CDR3 sequences, around 9% seen once. Study observations and caveats: Predominance within the ex vivo response was attributable to HLA-C-restricted CMV-specific TCR beta clonotypes. Carriers of CMV and the relevant HLA type were discriminated by public TCR beta frequency.

The chain is built from TRBV4-3 and TRBJ1-2, with D perhaps TRBD1 (5 bases). The specimen sequenced was PBMCs. This TCR was recovered from a human donor in good health (CMV status not recorded). Some clones in this sample may be carry-over from other donors' samples. The CDR3 loop is CASSQEGVRADTF. For the CDR3, the DNA is TGCGCCAGCAGCCAAGAGGGAGTCAGGGCGGACACCTTC.